This T cell receptor beta chain came from a study of Tregs in tolerant kidney transplant recipients. Study-level points and caveats: No direct test of biological reproducibility was done here.

Clones were read by immunoSEQ multiplex PCR, and TCRdb kept only the in-frame ones, dropping some. The table records some 21,000 clones, roughly 80% of them present only once. Germline V gene data show CDR1 as SGHAT and CDR2 as FQNNGV. Unmatched junction bases numbered 7, after V lost 1 base and J lost 5 bases. The CDR3 runs 15 residues. As concerns this clone: Its antigen is not known.

Recipients received nonmyeloablative bone marrow transplants from related graft donors, with transient mixed chimerism. This sample comprised CD8+ T cells from blood (PBMCs), obtained 6 months after the transplant. The receptor was isolated from a human patient who received a combined kidney and bone marrow transplant. Part of the T cells may come from the graft donor. The chain uses TRBV11-2 and TRBJ2-5; 7 nucleotides match TRBD2. The CDR3: CASSLVPGGWETQYF. The CDR3 DNA follows: TGTGCCAGCAGCTTAGTCCCGGGGGGATGGGAGACCCAGTACTTC. Full variable domain (missing parts from reference TRBV11-2 and TRBJ2-5): EAGVAQSPRYKIIEKRQSVAFWCNPISGHATLYWYQQILGQGPKLLIQFQNNGVVDDSQLPKDRFSAERLKGVDSTLKIQPAKLEDSAVYLCASSLVPGGWETQYFGPGTRLLVL.